Listed below are T cell receptor beta chains from one sample, sequenced in a study of T cell responses to AZD1222 COVID-19 vaccine. Repertoires were generated with immunoSEQ multiplex PCR, while TCRdb's copy carries only in-frame clones and drops some. This sample has tens of thousands of clones; 79% occur once, and the top ten carry 20%. The sequencing used peripheral blood, collected on day 0 of MenACWY control vaccination. The receptors come from an adult in good health. Each CDR3 is given with its conserved first and last residue. The order of the fields is CDR3 DNA, CDR3 protein, clone size, J gene, D gene, V gene. A D gene is named only where the DNA matches it firmly. The size of a clone is reported for some rows only, either as once, few or many, or as a class for expanded clones.

TGCGCCAGCAGCAGATCGACAGGGGTCTACGAGCAGTACTTC	CASSRSTGVYEQYF	.	TRBJ2-7	TRBD1	TRBV5-1
TGTGCCAGCTCACCAGTACAGGGGGCTGAAGCTTTCTTT	CASSPVQGAEAFF	.	TRBJ1-1	TRBD1	TRBV18
TGTGCCAGCAGCTCCCAGGCCTTAGCGGGGGGGCCTAGGACCGGGGAGCTGTTTTTT	CASSSQALAGGPRTGELFF	.	TRBJ2-2	TRBD2	TRBV7-8
TGCGCCAGCAGGGTTTCTAGCACAGATACGCAGTATTTT	CASRVSSTDTQYF	.	TRBJ2-3	.	TRBV5-1
TGTGCCAGCAGCGTGACAGGGGGTAATGAAAAACTGTTTTTT	CASSVTGGNEKLFF	few	TRBJ1-4	TRBD1	TRBV9
TGTGCCATCAGTGATTACAAAGGACTAGCGGGGGCCCAAGATACGCAGTATTTT	CAISDYKGLAGAQDTQYF	.	TRBJ2-3	TRBD2	TRBV10-3
TGTGCCAGCAGTGCGGACAGGGTTGGTCAGCCCCAGCATTTT	CASSADRVGQPQHF	.	TRBJ1-5	TRBD1	TRBV2
TGTGCCAGCTCACCGGGACGCTTCCCAGCTAACTATGGCTACACCTTC	CASSPGRFPANYGYTF	few	TRBJ1-2	.	TRBV18
TGTGCCAGCAGCTTGGGCCAGTACCAAGAGACCCAGTACTTC	CASSLGQYQETQYF	.	TRBJ2-5	.	TRBV5-6
TGTGCCAGCAGTGTCTCTGAGTGGGATCGGGGCAATGAGCAGTTCTTC	CASSVSEWDRGNEQFF	.	TRBJ2-1	.	TRBV2
TGTGCCAGCAGCTTTTTTTGGGGCGAGGAGAATGAAAAACTGTTTTTT	CASSFFWGEENEKLFF	.	TRBJ1-4	.	TRBV7-2
TGCAGCGTTGATCGACAGGGGGGAGGAATCCCTGAAGCTTTCTTT	CSVDRQGGGIPEAFF	.	TRBJ1-1	TRBD1	TRBV29-1
TGTGCCAGCAGTTTCCAGGGGGGCCCCAATGAGCAGTTCTTC	CASSFQGGPNEQFF	.	TRBJ2-1	.	TRBV27
TGTGCCAGCAGTCCAGAACGCAGACAGGGTGGGAACACTGAAGCTTTCTTT	CASSPERRQGGNTEAFF	.	TRBJ1-1	TRBD1	TRBV6-6
TGCGCCAGCAGCCATGCGGACATCCCCAATCAGCCCCAGCATTTT	CASSHADIPNQPQHF	.	TRBJ1-5	.	TRBV4-1
TGTGCCAGCAGAAGGGACAGTGATACGCAGTATTTT	CASRRDSDTQYF	.	TRBJ2-3	TRBD1	TRBV28
TGTGCCAGCAGCCAAGAATTCGGACAGGGGGCGCGTGGCTACACCTTC	CASSQEFGQGARGYTF	once	TRBJ1-2	TRBD1	TRBV14
TGTGCCAGCAGCCAAGAACGGGGGGTAAGGCAAGAGACCCAGTACTTC	CASSQERGVRQETQYF	.	TRBJ2-5	TRBD2	TRBV14
TGTGCCAGCAGTTTTGGTCAGGGGCGATGGGAGCCCCAGCATTTT	CASSFGQGRWEPQHF	.	TRBJ1-5	.	TRBV28
TGTGCCAGCAGCCCCCTGACAGGGTTTGGAAATGAGCAGTTCTTC	CASSPLTGFGNEQFF	.	TRBJ2-1	TRBD1	TRBV5-4
TGTGCCAGTAGTATCTTCCCTAGCTTTGACAATGAGCAGTTCTTC	CASSIFPSFDNEQFF	once	TRBJ2-1	.	TRBV19
TGTGCCAGCAGTGAATTGTGGGGGAATCAGCCCCAGCATTTT	CASSELWGNQPQHF	.	TRBJ1-5	.	TRBV25-1
TGCGCCAGCAGCCACATAACCGGGGACAGGGCCGGGGAGCTGTTTTTT	CASSHITGDRAGELFF	.	TRBJ2-2	TRBD1	TRBV4-1
TGTGCCAGCAGCCAAGGACCTGGCTACACCTTC	CASSQGPGYTF	.	TRBJ1-2	.	TRBV14
TGCAGCTCTGGATACAATGAGCAGTTCTTC	CSSGYNEQFF	.	TRBJ2-1	.	TRBV29-1
TGTGCTAGTGGAACAGGGTCAGATACGCAGTATTTT	CASGTGSDTQYF	.	TRBJ2-3	.	TRBV12-5
TGTGCCAGCAGCCAAGAATCGGGGTACAGAGTTAACAATGAGCAGTTCTTC	CASSQESGYRVNNEQFF	few	TRBJ2-1	.	TRBV3-1/TRBV3-2
TGTGCCAGCTCAGGTGAAGTCGGGACAGGGAGTTTCAATCAGCCCCAGCATTTT	CASSGEVGTGSFNQPQHF	once	TRBJ1-5	TRBD1	TRBV18
TGTGCCAGCAGCCTAGGACAGGGCCCAGATACGCAGTATTTT	CASSLGQGPDTQYF	few	TRBJ2-3	TRBD1	TRBV5-6
TGTGCCAGTAAGGGAGGCAGGGGCCGCATGAACACTGAAGCTTTCTTT	CASKGGRGRMNTEAFF	.	TRBJ1-1	.	TRBV19
TGCGCCAGCAGCTTGGGGACAAGTAACACCGGGGAGCTGTTTTTT	CASSLGTSNTGELFF	.	TRBJ2-2	.	TRBV5-1
TGCGCCAGCAGCCAAATCCATTCCGCAGATACGCAGTATTTT	CASSQIHSADTQYF	few	TRBJ2-3	.	TRBV4-1
TGTGCCAGCAGTTTATCGGACCTTCTCCTCCACTTT	CASSLSDLLLHF	.	TRBJ1-6	.	TRBV28
TGTGCCAGCAGTTTATGGGTGGGCACTGAAGCTTTCTTT	CASSLWVGTEAFF	.	TRBJ1-1	.	TRBV12-3/TRBV12-4
TGTGCCAGCAGCTTAGACGTGGATGGCTACACCTTC	CASSLDVDGYTF	few	TRBJ1-2	.	TRBV7-2
TGTGCCAGCGGTGGGGACAGGGTACCGTATTCACCCCTCCACTTT	CASGGDRVPYSPLHF	.	TRBJ1-6	TRBD1	TRBV2
TGTGCCAGTAGTATATCAAGCGGGAGATCCTACAATGAGCAGTTCTTC	CASSISSGRSYNEQFF	.	TRBJ2-1	TRBD2	TRBV19
TGTGCCTGTTCCGCCGGGGGATCTTACAATGAGCAGTTCTTC	CACSAGGSYNEQFF	.	TRBJ2-1	.	TRBV30
TGTGCCATCAGTAACCTTGGGGGGGGCACAGGCTACACCTTC	CAISNLGGGTGYTF	.	TRBJ1-2	.	TRBV10-3
TGTGCCAGCACACCGGGACGCGCGAACACTGAAGCTTTCTTT	CASTPGRANTEAFF	few	TRBJ1-1	.	TRBV18
TGTGCCAGTTATACAGGGAGCACTGAAGCTTTCTTT	CASYTGSTEAFF	.	TRBJ1-1	.	TRBV28
TGTGCCAGCAGCTTAGCGGGGGGACACGGCGGGGAAGCTTTCTTT	CASSLAGGHGGEAFF	.	TRBJ1-1	.	TRBV7-8
TGCAGTGCCAGTTTGGGGACTAGCGGGGATACGCAGTATTTT	CSASLGTSGDTQYF	.	TRBJ2-3	TRBD2	TRBV20-1
TGTGCCAGCAGCTTCAGTGGTCGGATTAGTAATGAAAAACTGTTTTTT	CASSFSGRISNEKLFF	few	TRBJ1-4	.	TRBV9
TGTGCCAGCAGTTACCCGGGCGTATACGAGCAGTACTTC	CASSYPGVYEQYF	.	TRBJ2-7	.	TRBV6-2/TRBV6-3
TGTGCCAGCAGCTCGGACAGAGCGAACACCGGGGAGCTGTTTTTT	CASSSDRANTGELFF	few	TRBJ2-2	.	TRBV13
TGTGTCAGAAGCTATACTATCCAACAGGGCTCCTACAATGAGCAGTTCTTC	CVRSYTIQQGSYNEQFF	.	TRBJ2-1	.	TRBV7-5
TGTGCCAGCAGCTTAGAGGTCGGGGAGCTGTTTTTT	CASSLEVGELFF	many	TRBJ2-2	.	TRBV11-2
TGTGCCAGCAGTGCCGAGACGAACACTGAAGCTTTCTTT	CASSAETNTEAFF	once	TRBJ1-1	.	TRBV12-3/TRBV12-4
TGTGCCAGCAATCACCTAGGACTAGCGTGGCACAATGAGCAGTTCTTC	CASNHLGLAWHNEQFF	few	TRBJ2-1	TRBD2	TRBV6-4
TGTGCCAGCAGTGTGGGCTTGAACACTGAAGCTTTCTTT	CASSVGLNTEAFF	.	TRBJ1-1	.	TRBV12-3/TRBV12-4
TGTGCCAGCAGTTTTTCTAGAGACATTCTCAGGGACACCGGGGAGCTGTTTTTT	CASSFSRDILRDTGELFF	.	TRBJ2-2	.	TRBV27
TGTGCCAGCAGCCCAACAGAGACACCGTCCGTGAACACTGAAGCTTTCTTT	CASSPTETPSVNTEAFF	few	TRBJ1-1	.	TRBV7-3